A selection of T cell receptor beta chains follows, all from one sample in a study of T cells in Graves' hyperthyroidism and ophthalmopathy. TCRdb processed the multiplex PCR reads anew with MiXCR; each CDR3 protein has one entry. The sample includes approximately 600,000 distinct CDR3 sequences, 14% of them seen just once. The sequenced sample was blood. Receptors were obtained from a young woman with Graves' ophthalmopathy. Both conserved end residues are part of each CDR3. The D gene is left open where the match is weak. Clone sizes are given selectively: once, few, many, or a class where the clone is expanded.

j_gene: TRBJ2-2
abundance: many
d_gene: .
v_gene: TRBV7-3
CDR3nt: TGTGCCAGCAGCCAAGACCCGAACACCGGGGAGCTGTTTTTT
CDR3aa: CASSQDPNTGELFF

j_gene: TRBJ1-1
abundance: many
d_gene: TRBD1
v_gene: TRBV7-9
CDR3nt: TGTGCCAGCAGCTTAGGACGACCGGGACAGATCACACTGAACACTGAAGCTTTCTTT
CDR3aa: CASSLGRPGQITLNTEAFF

j_gene: TRBJ1-2
abundance: many
d_gene: .
v_gene: TRBV30
CDR3nt: TGTGCCTGGAGTGTAGGGGTTACAGGCTACACCTTC
CDR3aa: CAWSVGVTGYTF

j_gene: TRBJ2-7
abundance: many
d_gene: .
v_gene: TRBV11-3
CDR3nt: TGTGCCAGCAGCTTAGGGGCCGGGTCCTACGAGCAGTACTTC
CDR3aa: CASSLGAGSYEQYF

j_gene: TRBJ1-1
abundance: many
d_gene: .
v_gene: TRBV20-1
CDR3nt: TGCAGTGCTAGCGGATGGCAGGGTATAAGTGGGAACACTGAAGCTTTCTTT
CDR3aa: CSASGWQGISGNTEAFF

j_gene: TRBJ2-2
abundance: .
d_gene: TRBD2
v_gene: TRBV10-3
CDR3nt: TGTGCCATCAGTGACCCAAACCTAGCGGGAGGGCCGGGCACCGGGGAGCTGTTTTTT
CDR3aa: CAISDPNLAGGPGTGELFF

j_gene: TRBJ1-3
abundance: .
d_gene: .
v_gene: TRBV5-5
CDR3nt: TGTGCCAGCAGCTTGGAACGGTCCTCTGGAAACACCATATATTTT
CDR3aa: CASSLERSSGNTIYF

j_gene: TRBJ2-2
abundance: .
d_gene: .
v_gene: TRBV20-1
CDR3nt: TGCAGTGCTAGAGGGGAAACGAACACCGGGGAGCTGTTTTTT
CDR3aa: CSARGETNTGELFF

j_gene: TRBJ2-7
abundance: many
d_gene: TRBD1
v_gene: TRBV19
CDR3nt: TGTGCCACGTCACTGACAGGGACCAGCTACGAGCAGTACTTC
CDR3aa: CATSLTGTSYEQYF

j_gene: TRBJ2-7
abundance: .
d_gene: .
v_gene: TRBV9
CDR3nt: TGTGCCAGCAGCGTAGAGGGGATCGGCGAGCAGTACTTC
CDR3aa: CASSVEGIGEQYF

j_gene: TRBJ1-2
abundance: many
d_gene: TRBD1
v_gene: TRBV28
CDR3nt: TGTGCCAGCAGCAAGACAGGGGGCCCAAACAACTATGGCTACACCTTC
CDR3aa: CASSKTGGPNNYGYTF

j_gene: TRBJ1-1
abundance: many
d_gene: .
v_gene: TRBV12-3/TRBV12-4
CDR3nt: TGTGCCAGCCCTACGGGGATGGACACTGAAGCTTTCTTT
CDR3aa: CASPTGMDTEAFF

j_gene: TRBJ2-1
abundance: .
d_gene: TRBD2
v_gene: TRBV5-6
CDR3nt: TGTGCCAGCAGCTCCGTACTAGCGGGAGGGATCCACAATGAGCAGTTCTTC
CDR3aa: CASSSVLAGGIHNEQFF

j_gene: TRBJ2-1
abundance: few
d_gene: TRBD2
v_gene: TRBV7-9
CDR3nt: TGTGCCAGCAGCCCGAGACTAGCGGGAGGGATCAATGAGCAGTTCTTC
CDR3aa: CASSPRLAGGINEQFF

j_gene: TRBJ2-5
abundance: many
d_gene: TRBD2
v_gene: TRBV24-1
CDR3nt: TGTGCCACCAGTGACCCTGGACTAGCGGGACTACAAGAGACCCAGTACTTC
CDR3aa: CATSDPGLAGLQETQYF

j_gene: TRBJ1-5
abundance: .
d_gene: .
v_gene: TRBV3-1
CDR3nt: TGTGCCAGCAGCCCCGCCGGGGTCAATCGGCCCCAGCATTTT
CDR3aa: CASSPAGVNRPQHF

j_gene: TRBJ2-3
abundance: many
d_gene: TRBD2
v_gene: TRBV3-1
CDR3nt: TGTGCCAGCAGCCAAGTATCCGGGGGAGGGATCACAGATACGCAGTATTTT
CDR3aa: CASSQVSGGGITDTQYF

j_gene: TRBJ2-7
abundance: many
d_gene: .
v_gene: TRBV29-1
CDR3nt: TGCAGCGTTGGTAGTCACTACGAGCAGTACTTC
CDR3aa: CSVGSHYEQYF

j_gene: TRBJ2-3
abundance: .
d_gene: .
v_gene: TRBV9
CDR3nt: TGTGCCAGCAGCGTAGGAGGGAGAGGGGCAGATACGCAGTATTTT
CDR3aa: CASSVGGRGADTQYF

j_gene: TRBJ2-7
abundance: few
d_gene: TRBD1
v_gene: TRBV18
CDR3nt: TGTGCCAGCTCACCGCCCTCACAGGGGGTCTTTGACGAGCAGTACTTC
CDR3aa: CASSPPSQGVFDEQYF

j_gene: TRBJ2-1
abundance: many
d_gene: .
v_gene: TRBV7-2
CDR3nt: TGTGCCAGCAGTATCCCCGGAGACCCCTACAATGAGCAGTTCTTC
CDR3aa: CASSIPGDPYNEQFF

j_gene: TRBJ2-3
abundance: many
d_gene: TRBD2
v_gene: TRBV12-3/TRBV12-4
CDR3nt: TGTGCCAGCAGTTTTAAGGTCCGACTAGCGGGAAGACGCACAGATACGCAGTATTTT
CDR3aa: CASSFKVRLAGRRTDTQYF

j_gene: TRBJ1-1
abundance: few
d_gene: TRBD1
v_gene: TRBV20-1
CDR3nt: TGCAGTGCTAGAGATCCGGGACAGGGGGATGCCGAGGCTTTCTTT
CDR3aa: CSARDPGQGDAEAFF

j_gene: TRBJ1-4
abundance: many
d_gene: .
v_gene: TRBV20-1
CDR3nt: TGCAGTGTTATGGTGTTCAAGGGGGGTGAAAAACTGTTTTTT
CDR3aa: CSVMVFKGGEKLFF

j_gene: TRBJ1-4
abundance: few
d_gene: .
v_gene: TRBV4-1
CDR3nt: TGCGCCAGCAGCCAAGGGCAGGGAGGGAGGGTCGAAAAACTGTTTTTT
CDR3aa: CASSQGQGGRVEKLFF

j_gene: TRBJ2-3
abundance: many
d_gene: TRBD2
v_gene: TRBV7-2
CDR3nt: TGTGCCAGCAGCTGGACTAGCGGGACTTCCGTCGCAGATACGCAGTATTTT
CDR3aa: CASSWTSGTSVADTQYF

j_gene: TRBJ2-7
abundance: .
d_gene: TRBD2
v_gene: TRBV12-3/TRBV12-4
CDR3nt: TGTGCCAGCAGTTACGGACTAGCGGGCCGCTCCTACGAGCAGTACTTC
CDR3aa: CASSYGLAGRSYEQYF